This entry features one T cell receptor (beta chain) sequence. Its antigen is not identified. In making diagnoses, clinical symptoms, serum thyroxine and TRAb, thyroid ultrasound and orbital computed tomography were all used. The blood was taken when hyperthyroidism was first diagnosed, before any ophthalmopathy symptoms showed up. Trimming cost V 3 bases and J 0 bases; bases outside gene matches: 5. The CDR3 loop spans 17 amino acids. In germline, CDR1 is MGHDK, CDR2 SYGVNS. RNA transcripts were the template for amplifying TCR beta CDR3 regions. HTBI primers were used for first-round RT-PCR of the TCR CDR3. TCRdb redid the calling of the multiplex PCR reads with MiXCR, one entry per CDR3 protein. The table has nearly 600,000 distinct CDR3 sequences, around 13% seen once. The data derive from a study of T cells in Graves' hyperthyroidism and ophthalmopathy. Findings and limits, study-wide: Also found in blood were most expanded thyroid clonotypes above 0.001.

This clonotype originated in a woman in her thirties with Graves' hyperthyroidism that later progressed to Graves' ophthalmopathy. Sequencing was carried out using blood. V gene TRBV25-1 combines with J gene TRBJ2-3, with 11 bases aligning to TRBD2. CDR3 protein: CASSDPGLAASTDTQYF. The CDR3 DNA reads TGTGCCAGCAGTGACCCGGGACTAGCGGCTAGCACAGATACGCAGTATTTT.